The 21 T cell receptor beta chains in this list originate from one sample, sequenced in a study of siplizumab effects on memory and regulatory T cells. Clones were read by immunoSEQ multiplex PCR, and TCRdb kept only the in-frame ones, dropping some. This table holds 95,000 to 100,000 clones, about nine tenths found once. Sequenced input: non-Treg CD4+ T cells sorted from blood. The origin of the receptors is a human donor in good health.

The rearrangement uses TRBV12-5 and TRBJ2-1, with D uncertain. CDR1 is LGHNT and CDR2 is FRNRAP in the germline V gene. The V end was cut by 4 bases, the J end by 10 bases, with 23 bases between. This CDR3 contains 16 residues. CDR3 DNA sequence: TGTGCTAGTGGTTCCTCGGACCGAGCCCCGTCTTCAGAGCAGTTCTTC. Amino acid sequence: CASGSSDRAPSSEQFF.

The chain couples TRBV5-1 to TRBJ2-5; D call uncertain. Germline CDR1 is SGHRS and CDR2 is YFSETQ. V lost 9 bases, J lost 2 bases, and 17 bases lay in between. The CDR3 covers 14 residues. For the CDR3, the DNA is TGCGCCACCCGGCTTTGGAGTGGGCAAGAGACCCAGTACTTC. Translated: CATRLWSGQETQYF.

V is TRBV18 and J is TRBJ1-5, with 7 bases matching TRBD1. The CDR3 contains 14 residues. The trim removed 3 bases at V and 5 bases at J, leaving 4 bases unmatched. Germline loops: CDR1 KGHSH, CDR2 LQKENI. The CDR3 here is CASSPRQGDQPQHF. The CDR3 nucleotides read TGTGCCAGCTCACCCAGACAGGGCGATCAGCCCCAGCATTTT.

J is TRBJ1-1 and V is TRBV30, with unresolved D. This CDR3 has 12 amino acids. Trimming took 0 bases from V and 1 from J, leaving 3 bases between them. The germline V gene has CDR1 GTSNPN and CDR2 SVGIG (reference sequence). This chain's CDR3 is CAWSVRNTEAFF. The CDR3 DNA follows: TGTGCCTGGAGTGTACGGAACACTGAAGCTTTCTTT.

The chain employs TRBV5-8 and TRBJ2-2; a possible D gene is TRBD1 (5 bases). Deletions cut 4 bases from V and 8 bases from J, with 21 bases between. This CDR3 has 16 amino acids. The germline V gene has CDR1 SGHTS and CDR2 YDEGEE. CDR3 DNA: TGTGCCAGCAGCCTGGGGCCGGAACATCTGTCGGGGGAGCTGTTTTTT. This codes for CASSLGPEHLSGELFF.

This clone was picked up one time. The chain links TRBV12-5 to TRBJ2-3, with 8 nucleotides matching TRBD2. Germline trimming cut 3 bases from V and 5 bases from J; bases unmatched to any gene: 4. Germline V CDR1 and CDR2: LGHNT, FRNRAP. The CDR3 is made up of 14 amino acids. The CDR3 sequence: CASGLAGAVDTQYF. The DNA of the CDR3 is TGTGCTAGTGGTTTAGCGGGAGCGGTAGATACGCAGTATTTT. The full variable domain, completed using reference TRBV12-5 and TRBJ2-3, is DARVTQTPRHKVTEMGQEVTMRCQPILGHNTVFWYRQTMMQGLELLAYFRNRAPLDDSGMPKDRFSAEMPDATLATLKIQPSEPRDSAVYFCASGLAGAVDTQYFGPGTRLTVL.

The chain joins TRBV29-1 to TRBJ2-1; D unclear. V was shortened by 1 base and J by 6 bases, with 25 bases between the two germline ends. This CDR3 comprises 18 residues. CDR1 and CDR2 (germline): SQVTM, ANQGSEA. CDR3 protein: CSVEVFRRKVLEGNEQFF. CDR3 sequence (DNA): TGCAGCGTTGAAGTATTTAGGCGCAAGGTCCTCGAAGGCAATGAGCAGTTCTTC.

The rearrangement uses TRBV14 and TRBJ2-7, with 13 bases fitting TRBD2. CDR1 is SGHDN and CDR2 is FVKESK in the germline V gene. J was trimmed by 4 bases and V by 3 bases; bases with no gene match: 3. The CDR3 is 15 residues long. CDR3 protein: CASSHGTSGTYEQYF. In DNA, the CDR3 is TGTGCCAGCAGCCACGGGACTAGCGGGACGTACGAGCAGTACTTC.

The rearrangement uses TRBV9 and TRBJ1-1; TRBD1 might be the D (5 bases). The CDR3 totals 14 residues. From germline, CDR1 is SGDLS and CDR2 YYNGEE. V lost 4 bases, J lost 1 base, and 11 bases lay in between. CDR3 DNA: TGTGCCAGCAGCTCGGGACGGACGAACACTGAAGCTTTCTTT. Residues: CASSSGRTNTEAFF.

The gene calls are TRBV28 and TRBJ1-4; D is perhaps TRBD1 (5 bases). CDR3 length equals 14 residues. Trimming left V 7 bases short and J 5 bases short, with 14 bases between. Germline assignment: CDR1 MDHEN and CDR2 SYDVKM. CDR3 protein: CASNPGGKNEKLFF. CDR3 nucleotides: TGTGCCAGCAACCCCGGGGGGAAAAATGAAAAACTGTTTTTT.

The genes are TRBV7-9 and TRBJ2-7; D perhaps matches TRBD2 (5 bases). CDR3 length: 14 amino acids. Germline loops: CDR1 SEHNR, CDR2 FQNEAQ (reference sequence). Trimming removed 2 bases from V and 1 base from J, with 9 bases in between. CDR3 nucleotides: TGTGCCAGCAGCTTAACACTAGTTTCCTACGAGCAGTACTTC. Encoded protein: CASSLTLVSYEQYF.

This chain joins TRBV18 and TRBJ2-3, with 8 nucleotides matching TRBD2. J gave up 6 bases and V 6 bases, and 8 bases lay outside the gene matches. This CDR3 is 14 amino acids long. Germline V gene data show CDR1 as KGHSH and CDR2 as LQKENI. DNA for the CDR3: TGTGCCAGCTCGACGTTAGCGGGACCGGATACGCAGTATTTT. This translates into CASSTLAGPDTQYF.

The J gene is TRBJ2-1, the V gene TRBV6-5; D gene uncertain. Germline values: CDR1 MNHEY, CDR2 SVGAGI. The ends were cut back, 9 bases at V and 0 bases at J, with 3 bases in the middle. This CDR3 spans 11 amino acids. The CDR3 loop reads CASGSYNEQFF. As DNA, the CDR3 is TGTGCCAGTGGCTCCTACAATGAGCAGTTCTTC.

V gene TRBV30 combines with J gene TRBJ2-5; 8 bases agree with TRBD2. V lost 0 bases to trimming and J lost 9 bases; unmatched junction nucleotides: 12. Germline V gene lookup returns CDR1 GTSNPN and CDR2 SVGIG (reference sequence). The CDR3 is made up of 15 amino acids. Written as DNA, the CDR3 is TGTGCCTGGAGTGTACTTCCGGGAGGGGAGTCGTCCCAGTACTTC. It translates to CAWSVLPGGESSQYF.

This clone came up a few times. V usage is TRBV4-1 and J usage is TRBJ1-5; 7 bases are a match to TRBD1. V lost 4 bases, J lost 0 bases, and 6 bases stayed unmatched. The germline V gene has CDR1 MGHRA and CDR2 YSYEKL. The CDR3 extends over 16 amino acids. The CDR3 DNA sequence: TGCGCCAGCAGCCGATCCGGGACAGCTAGCAATCAGCCCCAGCATTTT. This sequence encodes CASSRSGTASNQPQHF.

This chain joins TRBV7-6 and TRBJ2-1; unclear D gene. Trimming stripped 4 bases from V and 6 bases from J, with 22 bases between. Per the germline V gene, CDR1 is SGHVS and CDR2 is FNYEAQ. This CDR3 is built from 17 residues. The CDR3 nucleotides are TGTGCCAGCAGCTCCCGGGTCGCCTCCGCCTTGGGCAATGAGCAGTTCTTC. It codes for CASSSRVASALGNEQFF.

The chain employs TRBV10-3 and TRBJ2-1; D might be TRBD2 (5 bases). V dropped 7 bases and J dropped 2 bases, with 9 bases sitting between them. Per germline, CDR1 ENHRY and CDR2 SYGVKD. The CDR3 spans 13 residues. As DNA, the CDR3 is TGTGCCATCAACGCCGGGACCTACAATGAGCAGTTCTTC. Protein sequence: CAINAGTYNEQFF.

The chain uses TRBV30 and TRBJ2-3; 15 positions match TRBD2. Unmatched junction bases numbered 4, after V lost 3 bases and J lost 0 bases. Germline V gene sequence: CDR1 GTSNPN, CDR2 SVGIG (reference sequence). The CDR3 extends over 17 amino acids. The CDR3 reads CAWSGLAGGTSTDTQYF. CDR3 DNA sequence: TGTGCCTGGAGCGGACTAGCGGGAGGGACTAGCACAGATACGCAGTATTTT. The full variable domain, rest sourced from reference TRBV30 and TRBJ2-3, is SQTIHQWPATLVQPVGSPLSLECTVEGTSNPNLYWYRQAAGRGLQLLFYSVGIGQISSEVPQNLSASRPQDRQFILSSKKLLLSDSGFYLCAWSGLAGGTSTDTQYFGPGTRLTVL.

This clone was seen a single time. The gene calls are TRBV6-5 and TRBJ2-2; unclear D gene. This CDR3 is built from 13 residues. Germline CDR1 is MNHEY and CDR2 is SVGAGI. V gave up 6 bases and J gave up 1 base, with 6 bases separating them. The CDR3 loop is CASRSLNTGELFF. CDR3 DNA: TGTGCCAGCAGATCTCTGAACACCGGGGAGCTGTTTTTT.

V and J are TRBV30 and TRBJ2-2; the D is unclear. The V end lost 2 bases, the J end lost 5 bases, and 3 bases lay between the germline ends. CDR1 and CDR2 from the germline V gene are GTSNPN and SVGIG (reference sequence). The CDR3 consists of 11 residues. The CDR3 region has the DNA TGTGCCTGGAGTTCAACCGGGGAGCTGTTTTTT. This encodes CAWSSTGELFF.

This chain links TRBV5-4 with TRBJ1-2, with TRBD1 matching over 10 bases. After removal of 3 bases from V and 5 bases from J, the junction contained 10 bases not matched to a gene. This CDR3 is built from 16 residues. Germline V CDR1 and CDR2: SGHNT, YYREEE (reference sequence). CDR3 DNA: TGTGCCAGCAGCTCGAGTCCCGGGACAGGGGATTATGGCTACACCTTC. This encodes CASSSSPGTGDYGYTF.